The 6 T cell receptor beta chains in this list originate from one sample, sequenced in a study of blood T cells in healthy people across ages. Primers used in a second PCR of roughly 6 to 12 cycles were a sample-barcoded 5' primer and a J-beta primer mix. TCRdb processed the 5' RACE reads anew with MiXCR; each CDR3 protein has one entry. The data show 1.5 million to 2 million distinct CDR3 sequences, with roughly 49% seen just once and less than 2.5% held by the top ten. The specimen was blood. The source is a woman between 40 and 50 years old in good health.

V and J are TRBV7-9 and TRBJ2-5; the D gene is possibly TRBD1 (6 bases). Germline CDR1 is SEHNR and CDR2 is FQNEAQ (reference sequence). The V end was cut by 11 bases, the J end by 5 bases, with 21 bases between. The CDR3 loop spans 14 amino acids. The CDR3 protein is CALKKGQLGETQYF. CDR3 in DNA: TGTGCCTTAAAGAAAGGACAGCTCGGGGAGACCCAGTACTTC.

The genes are TRBV10-3 and TRBJ2-4; the match to TRBD2 covers 10 bases. The DNA matches TRBJ2-7 better at its end, which makes the J call doubtful. The CDR3 covers 15 residues. From germline, CDR1 is ENHRY and CDR2 SYGVKD. The CDR3: CAISESSGGPREQYF. The DNA for the CDR3 is TGTGCCATCAGTGAGTCTAGCGGGGGGCCCCGCGAGCAGTACTTC.

This clonotype was seen a few times. The rearrangement uses TRBV7-3 and TRBJ2-1; 8 bases align to TRBD1. This CDR3 region has 17 residues. With V trimmed by 1 base and J by 0 bases, 5 bases remained unmatched. The germline gives CDR1 SGHTA, CDR2 FQGTGA. CDR3 loop: CASSLMADRVSYNEQFF. CDR3 in DNA: TGTGCCAGCAGCTTAATGGCGGACAGGGTCTCCTACAATGAGCAGTTCTTC.

This clonotype appeared a single time. The genes are TRBV6-6 and TRBJ1-2; 7 bases agree with TRBD1. This CDR3 is 15 amino acids long. With 6 bases clipped from V and 0 bases from J, the junction kept 7 bases outside the gene matches. The germline V gene has CDR1 MNHNY and CDR2 SVGAGI (reference sequence). The CDR3 region has the DNA TGTGCCAGCAGGGATTTCGGGACAGCTAACTATGGCTACACCTTC. This encodes CASRDFGTANYGYTF.

The J gene is TRBJ2-3, the V gene TRBV7-2; tentative D call: TRBD1 (5 bases). Trimming stripped 2 bases from V and 0 bases from J, with 9 bases between. CDR3 size: 15 residues. Per the germline V gene, CDR1 is SGHTA and CDR2 is FQGNSA. The CDR3 is CASSLYSGSTDTQYF. CDR3 DNA: TGTGCCAGCAGCTTATACTCAGGGAGCACAGATACGCAGTATTTT.

This clonotype turned up a few times. The J gene is TRBJ2-3, the V gene TRBV7-9; TRBD1 agrees at 9 bases. The CDR3 spans 14 residues. After removal of 5 bases from V and 3 bases from J, the junction contained 3 bases not matched to a gene. CDR1 SEHNR and CDR2 FQNEAQ come from the germline V gene (reference sequence). This chain's CDR3 is CASSAQGATDTQYF. CDR3 in DNA: TGTGCCAGCAGCGCACAGGGGGCTACAGATACGCAGTATTTT.